These 20 T cell receptor beta chains were sequenced from one sample in a study of regulatory T cells in long-lasting Graves disease. Through Arm-PCR of CDR3 regions and iRepertoire HTBI primers, TCR beta libraries were built. TCRdb called the multiplex PCR reads again in MiXCR, with one record for every CDR3 protein. The sample comprises about half a million distinct CDR3 sequences, under 25% of which are singletons, and less than 15% rests with the top ten. As to time point: persistent/refractory GD, antithyroid drugs over 5 years with positive TRAb. From PBMCs, RNA was extracted and then used to make the TCR library. The sequences come from peripheral blood mononuclear cells (PBMCs), collected when the disease was refractory, from a patient treated with antithyroid drugs. The receptors were sampled from a female donor with Graves disease.

The table lists this clonotype with many counts. This chain connects TRBV15 to TRBJ2-7; D is possibly TRBD2 (6 bases). The CDR3 loop spans 15 amino acids. Germline CDR1 LNHNV, CDR2 YYDKDF (reference sequence). V was clipped by 5 bases and J by 5 bases, with 19 bases between them. CDR3 bases: TGTGCCACCAGCGGTCCCGGGATCACGGGGGACGAGCAGTACTTC. Its translation: CATSGPGITGDEQYF.

This clonotype occurred a few times. This sequence joins TRBV11-2 and TRBJ1-2; D gene uncertain. This CDR3 region has 10 residues. Deletions cut 8 bases from V and 8 bases from J, with 9 bases between. Germline lookup yields CDR1 SGHAT and CDR2 FQNNGV. The CDR3 DNA reads as TGTGCCAGCGGACCTGGGGGCTACACCTTC. It translates to CASGPGGYTF. The full variable domain, completed using reference TRBV11-2 and TRBJ1-2, is EAGVAQSPRYKIIEKRQSVAFWCNPISGHATLYWYQQILGQGPKLLIQFQNNGVVDDSQLPKDRFSAERLKGVDSTLKIQPAKLEDSAVYLCASGPGGYTFGSGTRLTVV.

The V and J genes are TRBV3-1 and TRBJ2-7, with 7 nucleotides matching TRBD1. With 5 bases clipped from V and 10 bases from J, the junction kept 5 bases outside the gene matches. The CDR3 extends over 11 amino acids. Germline V gene data show CDR1 as LGHDT and CDR2 as YNNKEL (reference sequence). Written as DNA, the CDR3 is TGTGCCAGCAGCTATGGGACAGATCAGTACTTC. It is translated as CASSYGTDQYF.

Ten or more counts support this clonotype. This sequence joins TRBV6-1 and TRBJ1-2; 8 nucleotides line up with TRBD1. The CDR3 runs to 17 residues. The germline V gene has CDR1 MNHNS and CDR2 SASEGT. Trimming cost V 8 bases and J 6 bases; bases outside gene matches: 20. The CDR3 reads CASSADRDRQGRDGYTF. The DNA of the CDR3 is TGTGCCAGCTCCGCGGACAGGGACCGCCAAGGGCGAGATGGCTACACCTTC.

The chain uses TRBV2 and TRBJ2-7; TRBD2 matches 13 bases. CDR1 and CDR2 from the germline V gene are SNHLY and FYNNEI. The CDR3 sequence is 14 residues long. The CDR3 loop is CGGGRTSGSYEQYF. The DNA of the CDR3 is TGTGGCGGAGGAAGGACTAGCGGGAGCTACGAGCAGTACTTC.

The table lists this clonotype with a few counts. The V and J genes are TRBV6-5 and TRBJ2-7; D unresolved. From germline, CDR1 is MNHEY and CDR2 SVGAGI. Trimming removed 6 bases from V and 2 bases from J, with 17 bases in between. The CDR3 covers 15 residues. CDR3 in amino acids: CASSYAYLGTYEQYF. For the CDR3, the DNA is TGTGCCAGCAGCTACGCCTACCTTGGAACCTACGAGCAGTACTTC.

This clonotype was seen a handful of times. CDR3 DNA: TGTGCCAGCAGCTCCGCGACAGGCCCCTACGAGCAGTACTTC. Translating gives CASSSATGPYEQYF. The chain uses TRBV7-2 and TRBJ2-7; a possible D gene is TRBD1 (6 bases). This CDR3 has 14 amino acids. CDR1 and CDR2 from the germline V gene are SGHTA and FQGNSA. Trimming pared 4 bases from V and 2 bases from J, leaving 12 bases between.

This clonotype was found many times. The CDR3 bases are TGTGCCAGTAGTATTGGCGGGTCTAACTATGGCTACACCTTC. Its protein is CASSIGGSNYGYTF. The J gene is TRBJ1-2, the V gene TRBV19; D uncertain. The V and J ends lost 3 bases and 0 bases respectively, with 8 bases between them. Per germline, CDR1 LNHDA and CDR2 SQIVND (reference sequence). The CDR3 consists of 14 residues.

This clonotype was detected ten times or more. This CDR3 is CASLRAAGQQDGYTF. The CDR3 bases are TGTGCCAGTCTTAGGGCGGCAGGGCAGCAAGATGGCTACACCTTC. The rearrangement links TRBV19 to TRBJ1-2; D is possibly TRBD1 (5 bases). Germline loops: CDR1 LNHDA, CDR2 SQIVND (reference sequence). Trimming pared 8 bases from V and 6 bases from J, leaving 22 bases between. This CDR3 spans 15 amino acids.

The count of this clonotype is one. A read error is possible here, since a much larger clone lies one base away. The V gene is TRBV6-5, the J gene TRBJ2-7; perhaps TRBD1 as D (6 bases). Germline CDR1 MNHEY, CDR2 SVGAGI. The CDR3 sequence is 14 residues long. DNA of the CDR3: TGTGCCAGCAGTTTGACCGGGACAAGGCGCGGGCAGTGCTTC. Residues: CASSLTGTRRGQCF.

This clonotype was observed a handful of times. The chain joins TRBV5-5 to TRBJ1-1; a weak D match, TRBD1 (6 bases). From germline, CDR1 is SGHKS and CDR2 YYEKEE (reference sequence). The CDR3 is 12 residues long. The V and J ends lost 9 bases and 1 base respectively, with 10 bases between them. The CDR3 nucleotides are TGTGCCACCGCGGACAGGAACACTGAAGCTTTCTTT. Its translation is CATADRNTEAFF.

This clonotype was seen repeatedly, ten times or more. This chain links TRBV6-1 with TRBJ2-5; 8 bases align to TRBD1. The germline gives CDR1 MNHNS, CDR2 SASEGT. Unmatched junction bases numbered 8, after V lost 7 bases and J lost 1 base. The CDR3 contains 15 residues. CDR3 DNA sequence: TGTGCCAGCAAGGGACAGGACATCTTCCAAGAGACCCAGTACTTC. Translation gives CASKGQDIFQETQYF.

This chain joins TRBV5-1 and TRBJ2-5; 11 bases agree with TRBD2. This CDR3 region has 15 residues. The J segment lost 8 bases and the V segment lost 4 bases, leaving 10 bases of the junction unmatched. Germline values: CDR1 SGHRS, CDR2 YFSETQ. The CDR3 region is CASSPGLADQGTQYF. The DNA of the CDR3 is TGCGCCAGCAGCCCGGGACTAGCGGACCAAGGAACCCAGTACTTC.

This clonotype was detected ten times or more. The genes are TRBV28 and TRBJ1-4; possible D gene TRBD1, 6 bases. V gave up 2 bases and J gave up 8 bases, with 12 bases separating them. Germline loops: CDR1 MDHEN, CDR2 SYDVKM. The CDR3 contains 14 residues. DNA of the CDR3: TGTGCCAGCAGTTTAGCACAGGGAGGAGAAAAACTGTTTTTT. This codes for CASSLAQGGEKLFF.

This clonotype was found a few times. A much larger clone differs from this one at a single base, so this may be a read error. This chain links TRBV6-5 with TRBJ1-5; D gene unclear. CDR1 is MNHEY, CDR2 SVGAGI, per germline. V gave up 2 bases and J gave up 4 bases, with 6 bases separating them. The CDR3 length is 13 residues. CDR3 sequence: CASSYGQNQPQHF. Written as DNA, the CDR3 is TGTGCCAGCAGTTACGGGCAGAATCAGCCCCAGCATTTT.

This clonotype was seen repeatedly, ten times or more. CDR3 nucleotides: TGCGCCAGCAGCTTGGGCCAGGGCGGCTTGTATGGCTACACCTTC. This gives the protein CASSLGQGGLYGYTF. The genes are TRBV5-1 and TRBJ1-2, with D possibly being TRBD1 (5 bases). V was trimmed by 0 bases and J by 5 bases, leaving 14 bases between them. In germline, CDR1 is SGHRS, CDR2 YFSETQ. The CDR3 totals 15 residues. The full variable domain, in which reference TRBV5-1 and TRBJ1-2 provide the parts outside the CDR3, is KAGVTQTPRYLIKTRGQQVTLSCSPISGHRSVSWYQQTPGQGLQFLFEYFSETQRNKGNFPGRFSGRQFSNSRSEMNVSTLELGDSALYLCASSLGQGGLYGYTFGSGTRLTVV.

This clonotype was detected many times. V and J are TRBV6-1 and TRBJ2-7, with a tentative D call TRBD1 (6 bases). This CDR3 contains 12 residues. V lost 5 bases and J lost 5, with 10 bases in between. CDR1 MNHNS and CDR2 SASEGT come from the germline V gene. CDR3 sequence: CASSLQGNEQYF. Written as DNA, the CDR3 is TGTGCCAGCAGTCTTCAGGGGAACGAGCAGTACTTC.

A single count supports this clonotype. A much more abundant neighbour one base away suggests this may be a read error. V gene TRBV7-9 combines with J gene TRBJ1-1; weak D call: TRBD1 (5 bases). CDR3 length: 14 residues. Germline V gene lookup returns CDR1 SEHNR and CDR2 FQNEAQ (reference sequence). CDR3 amino acids: CASSLHGGNTGAFF. The DNA of the CDR3 is TGTGCCAGCAGCCTCCACGGGGGAAACACTGGAGCTTTCTTT.

The chain is built from TRBV6-2 or TRBV6-3 and TRBJ2-1, with TRBD2 identical over 8 bases. Looked up from germline, CDR1 is MNHEY and CDR2 is SVGEGT. The CDR3 is 14 residues long. The V segment lost 7 bases and the J segment 3 bases; nucleotides outside the gene matches: 5. The CDR3 sequence is CASKGGRYYNEQFF. In DNA form, the CDR3 reads TGTGCCAGCAAAGGCGGGAGGTACTACAATGAGCAGTTCTTC.

This clonotype was recorded many times. This sequence joins TRBV12-3 or TRBV12-4 and TRBJ1-5; no firm D call. The CDR3 has 11 residues. V lost 1 base and J 9 bases, leaving 4 bases between the germline ends. The CDR3 nucleotides are TGTGCCAGCAGTTTAGAAGGGCCCCAGCATTTT. Residues: CASSLEGPQHF.